Given below is one T cell receptor (beta chain) in context. The sample, around 9.9 milliliters of peripheral blood, was drawn from each donor. This sample is drawn from a study of blood T cells in healthy people across ages. Between the trimmed V and J ends, which lost 8 bases and 1 base, there was a span of 9 bases. The germline CDR1 and CDR2 sequences are SQVTM and ANQGSEA. The CDR3 length is 11 residues. The use of a sample-barcoded 5' primer and a J-beta primer mix characterized a second PCR of about 7 to 12 cycles. TCRdb re-called the 5' RACE reads with MiXCR, one entry per CDR3 protein. The sample lists under 800,000 distinct CDR3 sequences, roughly two fifths occurring once.

The rearrangement uses TRBV29-1 and TRBJ2-7, with D unclear. The TCR was taken from a woman in her sixties or seventies in good health. Sequenced: blood. The CDR3 bases are TGCAGCATTGTGGGTTCCTACGAGCAGTACTTC. It translates to CSIVGSYEQYF.